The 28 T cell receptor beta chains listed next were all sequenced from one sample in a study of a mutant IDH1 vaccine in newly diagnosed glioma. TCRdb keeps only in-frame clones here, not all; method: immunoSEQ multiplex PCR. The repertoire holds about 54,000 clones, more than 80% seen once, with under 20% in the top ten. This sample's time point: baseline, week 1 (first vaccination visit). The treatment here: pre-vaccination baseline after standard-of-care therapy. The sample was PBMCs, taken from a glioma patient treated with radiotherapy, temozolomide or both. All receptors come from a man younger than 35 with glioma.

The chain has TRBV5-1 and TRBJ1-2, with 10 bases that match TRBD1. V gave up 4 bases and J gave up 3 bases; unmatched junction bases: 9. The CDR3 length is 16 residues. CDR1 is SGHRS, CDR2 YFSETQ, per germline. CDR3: CASSTRRQGADYGYTF. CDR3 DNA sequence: TGCGCCAGCAGCACCCGACGACAGGGGGCGGACTATGGCTACACCTTC.

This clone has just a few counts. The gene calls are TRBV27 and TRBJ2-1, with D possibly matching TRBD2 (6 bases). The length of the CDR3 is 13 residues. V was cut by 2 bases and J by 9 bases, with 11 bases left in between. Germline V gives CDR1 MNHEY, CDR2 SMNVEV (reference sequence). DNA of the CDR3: TGTGCCAGCAGTTTAAGTCGACTAGGTGAGCAGTTCTTC. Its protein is CASSLSRLGEQFF.

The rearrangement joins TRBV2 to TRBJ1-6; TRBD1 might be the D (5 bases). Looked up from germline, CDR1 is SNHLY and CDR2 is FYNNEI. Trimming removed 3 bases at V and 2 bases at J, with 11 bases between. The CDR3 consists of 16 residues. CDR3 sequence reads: CASSESRVPYNSPLHF. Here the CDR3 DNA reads TGTGCCAGCAGTGAGAGCAGGGTCCCCTATAATTCACCCCTCCACTTT.

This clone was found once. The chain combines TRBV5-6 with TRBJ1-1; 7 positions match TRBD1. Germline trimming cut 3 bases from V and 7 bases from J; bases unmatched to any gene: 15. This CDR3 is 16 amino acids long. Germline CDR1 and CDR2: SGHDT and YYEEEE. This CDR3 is CASSWSLGTVIFEAFF. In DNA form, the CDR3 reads TGTGCCAGCAGCTGGTCACTGGGGACAGTCATTTTTGAAGCTTTCTTT.

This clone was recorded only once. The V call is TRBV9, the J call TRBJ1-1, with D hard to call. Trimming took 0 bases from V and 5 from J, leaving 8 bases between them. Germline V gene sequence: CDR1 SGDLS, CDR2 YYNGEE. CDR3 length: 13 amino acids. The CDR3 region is CASSVGKVTEAFF. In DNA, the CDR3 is TGTGCCAGCAGCGTAGGAAAAGTAACTGAAGCTTTCTTT.

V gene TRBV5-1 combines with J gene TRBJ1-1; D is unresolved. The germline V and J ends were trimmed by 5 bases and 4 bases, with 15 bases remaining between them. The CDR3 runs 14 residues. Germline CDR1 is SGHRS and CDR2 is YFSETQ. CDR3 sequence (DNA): TGCGCCAGCAGTACGACGCGGGCCACCACTGAAGCTTTCTTT. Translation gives CASSTTRATTEAFF.

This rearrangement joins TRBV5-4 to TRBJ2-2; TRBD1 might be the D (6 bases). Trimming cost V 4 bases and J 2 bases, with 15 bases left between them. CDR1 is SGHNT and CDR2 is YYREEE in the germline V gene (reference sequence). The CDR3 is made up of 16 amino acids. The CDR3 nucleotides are TGTGCCAGCAGCCTAGGACAGCCCCTAAACACCGGGGAGCTGTTTTTT. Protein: CASSLGQPLNTGELFF.

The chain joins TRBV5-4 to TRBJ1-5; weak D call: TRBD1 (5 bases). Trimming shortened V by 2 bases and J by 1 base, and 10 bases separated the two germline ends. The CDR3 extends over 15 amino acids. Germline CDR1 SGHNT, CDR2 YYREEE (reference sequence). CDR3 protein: CASSLWGGSNQPQHF. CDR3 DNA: TGTGCCAGCAGCTTATGGGGCGGAAGCAATCAGCCCCAGCATTTT.

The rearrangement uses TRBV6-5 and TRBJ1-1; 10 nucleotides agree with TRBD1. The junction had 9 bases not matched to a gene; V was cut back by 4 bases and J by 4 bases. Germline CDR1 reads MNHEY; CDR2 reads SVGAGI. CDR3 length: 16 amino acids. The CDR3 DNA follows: TGTGCCAGCAGTTTTGACAGGGGGCGGAGCGGCACTGAAGCTTTCTTT. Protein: CASSFDRGRSGTEAFF.

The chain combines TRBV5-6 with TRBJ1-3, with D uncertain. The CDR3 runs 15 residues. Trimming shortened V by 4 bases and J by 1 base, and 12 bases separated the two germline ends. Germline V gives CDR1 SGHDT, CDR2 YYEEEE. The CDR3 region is CASSPGPTSGNTIYF. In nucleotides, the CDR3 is TGTGCCAGCAGCCCCGGGCCTACATCTGGAAACACCATATATTTT.

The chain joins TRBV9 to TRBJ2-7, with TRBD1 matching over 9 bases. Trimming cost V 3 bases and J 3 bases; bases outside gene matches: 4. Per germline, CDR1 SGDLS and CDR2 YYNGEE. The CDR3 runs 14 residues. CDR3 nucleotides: TGTGCCAGCAGCGCCGGGACAGGGTTCTACGAGCAGTACTTC. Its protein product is CASSAGTGFYEQYF.

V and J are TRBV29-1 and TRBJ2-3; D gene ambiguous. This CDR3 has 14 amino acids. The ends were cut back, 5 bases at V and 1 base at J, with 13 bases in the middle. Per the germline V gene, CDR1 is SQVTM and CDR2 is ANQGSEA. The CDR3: CSVSETTRTDTQYF. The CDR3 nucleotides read TGCAGCGTTTCAGAGACGACACGCACAGATACGCAGTATTTT.

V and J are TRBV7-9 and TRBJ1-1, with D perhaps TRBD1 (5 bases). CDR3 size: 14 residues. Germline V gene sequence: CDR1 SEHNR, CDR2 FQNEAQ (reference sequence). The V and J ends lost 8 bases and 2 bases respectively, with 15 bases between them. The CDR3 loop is CASHSLGANTEAFF. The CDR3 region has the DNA TGTGCCAGCCACAGTCTCGGGGCAAACACTGAAGCTTTCTTT.

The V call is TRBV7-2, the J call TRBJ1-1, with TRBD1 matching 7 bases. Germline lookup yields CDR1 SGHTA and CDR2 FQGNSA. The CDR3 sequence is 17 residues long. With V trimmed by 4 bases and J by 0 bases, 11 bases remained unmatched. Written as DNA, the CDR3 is TGTGCCAGCAGCTCTCAATCAGGGGGGGGTTTGAACACTGAAGCTTTCTTT. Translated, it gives CASSSQSGGGLNTEAFF.

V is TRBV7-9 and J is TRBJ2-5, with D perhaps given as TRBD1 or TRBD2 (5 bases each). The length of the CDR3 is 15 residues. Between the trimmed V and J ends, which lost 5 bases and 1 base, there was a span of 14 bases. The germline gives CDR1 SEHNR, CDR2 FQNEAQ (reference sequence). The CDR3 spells CASSRPRDVQETQYF. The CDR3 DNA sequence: TGTGCCAGCAGCCGACCCCGGGACGTCCAAGAGACCCAGTACTTC.

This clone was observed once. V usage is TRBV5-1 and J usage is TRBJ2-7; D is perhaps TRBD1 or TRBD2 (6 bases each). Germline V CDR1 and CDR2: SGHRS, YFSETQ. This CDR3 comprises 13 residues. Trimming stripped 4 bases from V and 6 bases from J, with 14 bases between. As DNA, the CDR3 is TGCGCCAGCAGCCGATGGGGGGCCGGCGAGCAGTACTTC. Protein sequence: CASSRWGAGEQYF.

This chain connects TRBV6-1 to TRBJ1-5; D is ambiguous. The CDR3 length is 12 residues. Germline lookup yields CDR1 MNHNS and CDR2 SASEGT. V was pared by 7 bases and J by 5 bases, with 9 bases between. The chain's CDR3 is CASNKAYQPQHF. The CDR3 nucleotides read TGTGCCAGCAATAAGGCTTATCAGCCCCAGCATTTT.

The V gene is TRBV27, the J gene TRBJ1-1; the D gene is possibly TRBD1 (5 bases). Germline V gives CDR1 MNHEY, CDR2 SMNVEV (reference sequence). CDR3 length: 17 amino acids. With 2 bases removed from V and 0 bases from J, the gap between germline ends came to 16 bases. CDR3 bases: TGTGCCAGCAGTTTACGGTCGATCGGGGGATTGAACACTGAAGCTTTCTTT. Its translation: CASSLRSIGGLNTEAFF.

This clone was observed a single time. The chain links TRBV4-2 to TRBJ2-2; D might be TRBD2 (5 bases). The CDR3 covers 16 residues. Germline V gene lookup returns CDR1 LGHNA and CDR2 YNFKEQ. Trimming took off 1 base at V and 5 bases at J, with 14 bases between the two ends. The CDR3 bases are TGTGCCAGCAGCCAAGCCCCACTAGGCCGGACCGGGGAGCTGTTTTTT. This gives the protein CASSQAPLGRTGELFF.

CDR3 residues: CASSLGGVGEKLFF. As DNA, the CDR3 is TGCGCCAGCAGCTTGGGGGGGGTCGGTGAAAAACTGTTTTTT. The chain has TRBV5-1 and TRBJ1-4, with D maybe TRBD1 (5 bases). The CDR3 totals 14 residues. V lost 0 bases and J lost 7, with 10 bases in between. CDR1 is SGHRS, CDR2 YFSETQ, per germline.

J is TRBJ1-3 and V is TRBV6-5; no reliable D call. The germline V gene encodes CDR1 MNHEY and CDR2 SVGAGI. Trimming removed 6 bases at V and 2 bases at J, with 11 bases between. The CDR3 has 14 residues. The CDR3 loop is CASSRGGTGNTIYF. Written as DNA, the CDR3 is TGTGCCAGCAGCCGAGGAGGTACTGGAAACACCATATATTTT.

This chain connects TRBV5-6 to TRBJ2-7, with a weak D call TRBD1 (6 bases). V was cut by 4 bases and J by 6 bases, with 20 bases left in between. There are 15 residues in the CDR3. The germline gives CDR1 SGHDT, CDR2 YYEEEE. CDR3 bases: TGTGCCAGCAGCCGACAGGTCCGGTACGTCGGCGAGCAGTACTTC. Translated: CASSRQVRYVGEQYF.

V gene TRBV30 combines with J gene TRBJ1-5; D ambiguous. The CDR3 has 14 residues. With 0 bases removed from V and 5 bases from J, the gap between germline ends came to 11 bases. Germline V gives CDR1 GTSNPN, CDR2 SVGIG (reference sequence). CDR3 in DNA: TGTGCCTGGAGTGTGGGAGCGATTCATCAGCCCCAGCATTTT. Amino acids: CAWSVGAIHQPQHF.

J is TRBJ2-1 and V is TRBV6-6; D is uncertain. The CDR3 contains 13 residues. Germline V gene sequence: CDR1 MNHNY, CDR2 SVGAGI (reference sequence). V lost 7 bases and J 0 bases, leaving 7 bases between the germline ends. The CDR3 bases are TGTGCCAGCACGCTTAGCTCCTACAATGAGCAGTTCTTC. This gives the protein CASTLSSYNEQFF.

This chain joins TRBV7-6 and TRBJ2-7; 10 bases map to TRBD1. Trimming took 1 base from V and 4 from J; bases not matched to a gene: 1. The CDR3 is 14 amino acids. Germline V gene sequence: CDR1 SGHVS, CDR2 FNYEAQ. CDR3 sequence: CASSLGDRGYEQYF. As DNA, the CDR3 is TGTGCCAGCAGCTTAGGGGACAGGGGTTACGAGCAGTACTTC. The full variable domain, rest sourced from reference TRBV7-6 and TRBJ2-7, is GAGVSQSPRYKVTKRGQDVALRCDPISGHVSLYWYRQALGQGPEFLTYFNYEAQQDKSGLPNDRFSAERPEGSISTLTIQRTEQRDSAMYRCASSLGDRGYEQYFGPGTRLTVT.

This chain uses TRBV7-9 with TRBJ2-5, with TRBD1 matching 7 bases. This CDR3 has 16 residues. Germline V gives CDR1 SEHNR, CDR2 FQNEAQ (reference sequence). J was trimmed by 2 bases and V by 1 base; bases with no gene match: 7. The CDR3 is CASSLGGTALQETQYF. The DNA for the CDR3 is TGTGCCAGCAGCTTAGGGGGGACAGCCCTACAAGAGACCCAGTACTTC.

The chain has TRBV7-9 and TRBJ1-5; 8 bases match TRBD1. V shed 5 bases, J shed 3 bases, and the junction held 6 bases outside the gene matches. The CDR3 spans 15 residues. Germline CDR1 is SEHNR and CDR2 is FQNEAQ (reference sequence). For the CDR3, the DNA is TGTGCCAGCAGCGCTCCGGGACAGGACAATCAGCCCCAGCATTTT. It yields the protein CASSAPGQDNQPQHF. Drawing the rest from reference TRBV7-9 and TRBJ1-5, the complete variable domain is DTGVSQNPRHKITKRGQNVTFRCDPISEHNRLYWYRQTLGQGPEFLTYFQNEAQLEKSRLLSDRFSAERPKGSFSTLEIQRTEQGDSAMYLCASSAPGQDNQPQHFGDGTRLSIL.

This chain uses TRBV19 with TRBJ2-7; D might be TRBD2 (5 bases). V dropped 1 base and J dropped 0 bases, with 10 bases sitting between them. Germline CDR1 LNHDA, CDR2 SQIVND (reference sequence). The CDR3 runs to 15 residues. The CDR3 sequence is CASSIGTWSSYEQYF. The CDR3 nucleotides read TGTGCCAGTAGTATAGGGACTTGGAGCTCCTACGAGCAGTACTTC.